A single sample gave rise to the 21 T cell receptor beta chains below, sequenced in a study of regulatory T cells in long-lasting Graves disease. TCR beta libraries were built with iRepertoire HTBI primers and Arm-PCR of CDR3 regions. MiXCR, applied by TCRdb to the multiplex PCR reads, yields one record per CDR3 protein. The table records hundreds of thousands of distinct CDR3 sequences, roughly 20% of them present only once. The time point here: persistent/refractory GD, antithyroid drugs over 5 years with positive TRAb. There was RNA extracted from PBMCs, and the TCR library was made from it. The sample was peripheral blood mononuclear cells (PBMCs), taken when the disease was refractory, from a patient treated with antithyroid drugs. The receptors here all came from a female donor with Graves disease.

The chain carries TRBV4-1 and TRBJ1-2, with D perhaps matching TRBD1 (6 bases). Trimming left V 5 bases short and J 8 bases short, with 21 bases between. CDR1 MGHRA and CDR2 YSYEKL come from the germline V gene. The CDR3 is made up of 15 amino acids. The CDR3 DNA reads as TGCGCCAGCAGCTTACACCCTACAGGGTTGGACGGCTACACCTTC. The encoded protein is CASSLHPTGLDGYTF.

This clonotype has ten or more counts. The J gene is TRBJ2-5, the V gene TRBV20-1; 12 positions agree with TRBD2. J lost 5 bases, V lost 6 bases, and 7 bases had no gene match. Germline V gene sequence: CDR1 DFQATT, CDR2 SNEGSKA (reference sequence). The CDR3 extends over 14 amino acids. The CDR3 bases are TGCAGTGCCCGACTAGCGGGAGCGGGTGAGACCCAGTACTTC. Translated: CSARLAGAGETQYF.

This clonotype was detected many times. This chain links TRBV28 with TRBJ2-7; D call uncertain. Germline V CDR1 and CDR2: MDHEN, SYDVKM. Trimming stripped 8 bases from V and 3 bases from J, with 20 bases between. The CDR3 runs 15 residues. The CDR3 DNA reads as TGTGCCAGCCAAACGTCCCACTCTGGGTTCTACGAGCAGTACTTC. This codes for CASQTSHSGFYEQYF.

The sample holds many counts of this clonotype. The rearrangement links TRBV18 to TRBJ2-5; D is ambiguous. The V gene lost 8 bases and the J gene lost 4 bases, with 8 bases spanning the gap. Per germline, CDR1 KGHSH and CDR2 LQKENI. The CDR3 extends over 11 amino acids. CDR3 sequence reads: CASSPGETQYF. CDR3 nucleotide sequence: TGTGCCAGCAGCCCGGGAGAGACCCAGTACTTC.

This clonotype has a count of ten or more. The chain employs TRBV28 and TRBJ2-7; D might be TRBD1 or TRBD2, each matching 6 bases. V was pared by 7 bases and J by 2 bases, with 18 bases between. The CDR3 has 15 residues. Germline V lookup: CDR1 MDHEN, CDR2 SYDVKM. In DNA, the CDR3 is TGTGCCAGCAAATTCTTTGCGGGACAAACCTACGAGCAGTACTTC. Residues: CASKFFAGQTYEQYF.

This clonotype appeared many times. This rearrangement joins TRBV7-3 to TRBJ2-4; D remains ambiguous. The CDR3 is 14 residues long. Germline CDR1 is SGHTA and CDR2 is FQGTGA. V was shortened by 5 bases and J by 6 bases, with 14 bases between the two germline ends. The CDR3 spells CASSEIPGGNIQYF. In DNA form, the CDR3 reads TGTGCCAGCAGCGAGATCCCAGGCGGAAACATTCAGTACTTC.

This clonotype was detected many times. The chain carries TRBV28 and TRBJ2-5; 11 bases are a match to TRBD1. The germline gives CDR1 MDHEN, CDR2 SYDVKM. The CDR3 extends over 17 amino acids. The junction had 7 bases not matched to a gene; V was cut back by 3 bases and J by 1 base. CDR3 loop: CASSFGGQGEIQETQYF. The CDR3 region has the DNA TGTGCCAGCAGTTTTGGGGGACAGGGGGAGATCCAAGAGACCCAGTACTTC.

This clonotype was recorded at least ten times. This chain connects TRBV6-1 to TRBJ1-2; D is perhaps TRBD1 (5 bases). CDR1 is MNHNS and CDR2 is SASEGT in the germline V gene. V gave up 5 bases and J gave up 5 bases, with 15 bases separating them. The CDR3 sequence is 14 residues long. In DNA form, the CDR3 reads TGTGCCAGCAGTCCCCAGGCAGGGACGTATGGCTACACCTTC. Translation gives CASSPQAGTYGYTF.

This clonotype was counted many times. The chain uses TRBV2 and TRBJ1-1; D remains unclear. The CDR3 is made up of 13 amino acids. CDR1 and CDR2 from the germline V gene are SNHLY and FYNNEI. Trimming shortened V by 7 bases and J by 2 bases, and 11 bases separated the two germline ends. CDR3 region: CASKEGGNTEAFF. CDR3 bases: TGTGCCAGCAAGGAGGGAGGTAACACTGAAGCTTTCTTT.

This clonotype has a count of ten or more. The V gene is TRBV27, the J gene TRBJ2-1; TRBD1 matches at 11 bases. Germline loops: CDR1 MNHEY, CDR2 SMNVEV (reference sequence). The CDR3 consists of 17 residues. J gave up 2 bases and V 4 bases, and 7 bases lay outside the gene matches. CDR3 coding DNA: TGTGCCAGCAGTTACGGGACAGGGGGACGCCCCTACAATGAGCAGTTCTTC. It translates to CASSYGTGGRPYNEQFF.

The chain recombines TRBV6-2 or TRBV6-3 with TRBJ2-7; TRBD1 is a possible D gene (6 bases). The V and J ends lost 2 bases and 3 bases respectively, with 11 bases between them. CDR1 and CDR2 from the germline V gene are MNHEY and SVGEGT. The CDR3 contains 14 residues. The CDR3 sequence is CASSYLGQIYEQYF. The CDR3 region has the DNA TGTGCCAGCAGTTACCTTGGACAGATCTACGAGCAGTACTTC.

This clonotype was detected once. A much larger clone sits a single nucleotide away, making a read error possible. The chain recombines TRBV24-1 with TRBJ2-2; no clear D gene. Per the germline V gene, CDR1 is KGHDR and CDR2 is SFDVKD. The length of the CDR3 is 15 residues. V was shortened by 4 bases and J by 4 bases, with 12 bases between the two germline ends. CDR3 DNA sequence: TGTGCCACCAGTGACCCATTGACCGGCACCGGGGAGCTGTTTTTT. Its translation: CATSDPLTGTGELFF.

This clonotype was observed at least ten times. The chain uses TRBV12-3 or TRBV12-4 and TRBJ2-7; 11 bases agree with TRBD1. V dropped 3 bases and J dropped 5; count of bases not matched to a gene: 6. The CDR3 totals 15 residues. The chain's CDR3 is CASSFGTGGWDEQYF. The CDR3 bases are TGTGCCAGCAGTTTCGGGACAGGGGGTTGGGACGAGCAGTACTTC.

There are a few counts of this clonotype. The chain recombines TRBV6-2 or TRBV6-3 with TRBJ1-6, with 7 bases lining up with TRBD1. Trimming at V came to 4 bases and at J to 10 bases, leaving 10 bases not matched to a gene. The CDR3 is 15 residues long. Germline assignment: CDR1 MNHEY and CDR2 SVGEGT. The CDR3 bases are TGTGCCAGCAGTTTACCCCGACAGGGCTTGTCACCCCTCCACTTT. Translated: CASSLPRQGLSPLHF.

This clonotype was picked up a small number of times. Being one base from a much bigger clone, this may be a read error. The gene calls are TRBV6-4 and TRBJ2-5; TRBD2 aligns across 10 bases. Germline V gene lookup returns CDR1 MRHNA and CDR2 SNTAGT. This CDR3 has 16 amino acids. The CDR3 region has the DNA TGTGCCAGCCTCGGGGCTAGCGGGAGTCGCCAAGAGACCCGGTACTTC. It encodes CASLGASGSRQETRYF.

The CDR3 spells CASSLEGVGGNTEAFF. The CDR3 region has the DNA TGCGCCAGCAGCTTGGAGGGGGTGGGGGGGAACACTGAAGCTTTCTTT. The chain couples TRBV5-1 to TRBJ1-1; D might be TRBD1 (6 bases). The germline V gene encodes CDR1 SGHRS and CDR2 YFSETQ. The V end lost 0 bases, the J end lost 1 base, and 13 bases lay between the germline ends. The CDR3 is made up of 16 amino acids. Complete variable domain (other parts from reference TRBV5-1 and TRBJ1-1): KAGVTQTPRYLIKTRGQQVTLSCSPISGHRSVSWYQQTPGQGLQFLFEYFSETQRNKGNFPGRFSGRQFSNSRSEMNVSTLELGDSALYLCASSLEGVGGNTEAFFGQGTRLTVV.

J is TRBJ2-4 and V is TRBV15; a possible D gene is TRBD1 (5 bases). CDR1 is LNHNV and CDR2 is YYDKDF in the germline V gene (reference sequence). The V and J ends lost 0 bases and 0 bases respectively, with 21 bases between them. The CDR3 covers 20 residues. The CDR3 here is CATSRDQPSRVAGAKNIQYF. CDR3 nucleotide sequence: TGTGCCACCAGCAGAGACCAGCCAAGCAGGGTGGCCGGAGCCAAAAACATTCAGTACTTC.

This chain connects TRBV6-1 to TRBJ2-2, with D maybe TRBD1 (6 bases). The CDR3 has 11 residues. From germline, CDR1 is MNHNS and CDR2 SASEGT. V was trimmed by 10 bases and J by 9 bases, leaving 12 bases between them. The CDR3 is CATQGFRELFF. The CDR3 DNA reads TGTGCCACCCAGGGGTTCAGGGAGCTGTTTTTT.

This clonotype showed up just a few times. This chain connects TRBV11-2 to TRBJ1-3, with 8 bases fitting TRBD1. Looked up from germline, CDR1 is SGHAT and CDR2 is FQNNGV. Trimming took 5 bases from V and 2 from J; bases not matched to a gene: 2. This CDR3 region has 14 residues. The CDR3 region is CASSVQGAGNTIYF. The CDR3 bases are TGTGCCAGCAGCGTACAGGGGGCTGGAAACACCATATATTTT.

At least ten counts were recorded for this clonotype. The CDR3 DNA reads TGTGCCAGCAGTTACCATGGCGACAGCGGTAACGCTGGGGCCAACGTCCTGACTTTC. It translates to CASSYHGDSGNAGANVLTF. The chain joins TRBV6-2 or TRBV6-3 to TRBJ2-6; D possibly matches TRBD1 or TRBD2 (5 bases each). The CDR3 spans 19 residues. V shed 2 bases and J shed 2 bases, with 19 bases lying between them. The V gene's germline CDR1 is MNHEY and CDR2 SVGEGT.

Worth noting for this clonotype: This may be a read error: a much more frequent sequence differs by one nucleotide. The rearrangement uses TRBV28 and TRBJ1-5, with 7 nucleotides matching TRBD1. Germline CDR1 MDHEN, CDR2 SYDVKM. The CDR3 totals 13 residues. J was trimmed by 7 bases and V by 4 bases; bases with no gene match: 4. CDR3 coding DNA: TGTGCCAGCAGTTCTACAGGGGTGCAGCCCCAGCATTTT. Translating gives CASSSTGVQPQHF.